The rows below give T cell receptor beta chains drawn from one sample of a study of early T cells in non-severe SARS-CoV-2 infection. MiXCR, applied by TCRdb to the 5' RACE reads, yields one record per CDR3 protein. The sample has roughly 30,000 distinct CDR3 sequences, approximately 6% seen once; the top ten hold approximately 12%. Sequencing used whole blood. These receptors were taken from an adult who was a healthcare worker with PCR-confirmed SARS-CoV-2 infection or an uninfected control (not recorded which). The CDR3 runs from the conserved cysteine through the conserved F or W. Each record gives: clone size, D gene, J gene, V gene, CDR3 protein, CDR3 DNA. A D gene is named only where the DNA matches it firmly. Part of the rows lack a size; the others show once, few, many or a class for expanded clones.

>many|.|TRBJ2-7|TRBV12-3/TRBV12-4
CASTFGGFEQYF
TGTGCCAGCACCTTCGGAGGGTTCGAGCAGTACTTC
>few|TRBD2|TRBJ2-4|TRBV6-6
CASSTITTGGSKNIQYF
TGTGCCAGCAGTACGATAACCACGGGGGGGTCCAAAAACATTCAGTACTTC
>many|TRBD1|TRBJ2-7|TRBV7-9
CASSPLGQIYEQYF
TGTGCCAGCAGCCCATTGGGACAGATCTACGAGCAGTACTTC
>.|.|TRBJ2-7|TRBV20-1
CSAPPSGYGEQYF
TGCAGTGCTCCACCCTCGGGGTACGGCGAGCAGTACTTC
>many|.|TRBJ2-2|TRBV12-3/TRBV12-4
CASRYGQMIITGELFF
TGTGCCAGCAGATACGGACAGATGATTATCACCGGGGAGCTGTTTTTT
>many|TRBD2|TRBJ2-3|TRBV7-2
CASSPVLAASNTDTQYF
TGTGCCAGCAGCCCCGTACTAGCGGCATCCAACACAGATACGCAGTATTTT
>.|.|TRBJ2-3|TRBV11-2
CASSLYLTDTQYF
TGTGCCAGCAGCTTATACCTCACAGATACGCAGTATTTT
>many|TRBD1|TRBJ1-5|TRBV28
CASSLPGGGDQPQHF
TGTGCCAGCAGTTTGCCAGGGGGAGGAGATCAGCCCCAGCATTTT
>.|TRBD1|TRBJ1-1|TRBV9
CASRRGQDTEAFF
TGTGCCAGCAGGAGGGGGCAGGATACTGAAGCTTTCTTT
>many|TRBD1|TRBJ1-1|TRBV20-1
CSASRTGLYTEAFF
TGCAGTGCATCTAGGACAGGATTGTACACTGAAGCTTTCTTT
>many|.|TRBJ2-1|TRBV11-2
CASILGSYNEQFF
TGTGCCAGCATCCTCGGATCCTACAATGAGCAGTTCTTC
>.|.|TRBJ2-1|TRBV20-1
CSAIDSASYNEQFF
TGCAGTGCGATCGACTCCGCCTCCTACAATGAGCAGTTCTTC
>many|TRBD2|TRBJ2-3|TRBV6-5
CASRRAGGTDTQYF
TGTGCCAGCAGAAGAGCGGGGGGTACAGATACGCAGTATTTT
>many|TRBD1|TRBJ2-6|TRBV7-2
CASSFRGRGANVLTF
TGTGCCAGCAGCTTTAGGGGGCGAGGGGCCAACGTCCTGACTTTC
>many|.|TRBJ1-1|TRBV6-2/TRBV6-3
CASSYWVQLEAFF
TGTGCCAGCAGTTACTGGGTACAGTTAGAAGCTTTCTTT
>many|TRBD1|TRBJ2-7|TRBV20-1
CSARPSTGALYEQYF
TGCAGTGCTAGACCCTCGACAGGGGCGCTCTACGAGCAGTACTTC
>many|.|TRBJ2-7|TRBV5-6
CASSDGTVAYEQYF
TGTGCCAGCAGCGATGGGACGGTCGCCTACGAGCAGTACTTC
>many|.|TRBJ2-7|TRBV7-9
CASSLGFYEQYF
TGTGCCAGCAGCTTAGGGTTTTACGAGCAGTACTTC
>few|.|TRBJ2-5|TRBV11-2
CASSLGTGARLETQYF
TGTGCCAGCAGCTTAGGGACGGGGGCGCGGTTAGAGACCCAGTACTTC
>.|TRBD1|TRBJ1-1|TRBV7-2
CATDRGNLMNTEAFF
TGTGCCACAGACAGGGGAAACCTAATGAACACTGAAGCTTTCTTT
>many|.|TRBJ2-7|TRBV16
CASSQGLASYEQYF
TGTGCCAGCAGCCAGGGGCTAGCGAGCTACGAGCAGTACTTC
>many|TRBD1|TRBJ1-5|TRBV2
CASKEGQDLNQPQHF
TGTGCCAGCAAAGAAGGACAGGACCTCAATCAGCCCCAGCATTTT
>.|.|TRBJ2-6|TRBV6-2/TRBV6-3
CASKRIGANVLTF
TGTGCCAGCAAGCGCATCGGGGCCAACGTCCTGACTTTC
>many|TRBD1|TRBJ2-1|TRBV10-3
CAISERTGTYNEQFF
TGTGCCATCAGTGAACGGACAGGAACTTACAATGAGCAGTTCTTC